This record covers a single TCR beta chain. These data are taken from a study of T cells expressing NK-cell markers. Study overall: With respect to HCMV, seven of the eight sequenced donors were seropositive, and one was seronegative.

CDR1 and CDR2 from the germline V gene are DFQATT and SNEGSKA (reference sequence). The CDR3 consists of 16 residues. Beta-chain TCR cDNA was generated via 5'RACE template switching with UMIs. TCRdb reanalyzed the 5' RACE reads, giving one entry per CDR3 protein sequence and no DNA. Recorded for this sample: 200,000 to 300,000 distinct CDR3 sequences. This chain connects TRBV20-1 to TRBJ2-5; TCRdb's assignment of TRBD2 cannot be checked, as there is no DNA. The sample was blood T cells: a sorted CD56 or NKG2C T cell subset, CD4+ or CD8+ T cells, or bulk PBMC T cells (not recorded which). The clonotype comes from a man between 18 and 35 years old in good health. CDR3 loop: CSARDVKGTRQETQYF.